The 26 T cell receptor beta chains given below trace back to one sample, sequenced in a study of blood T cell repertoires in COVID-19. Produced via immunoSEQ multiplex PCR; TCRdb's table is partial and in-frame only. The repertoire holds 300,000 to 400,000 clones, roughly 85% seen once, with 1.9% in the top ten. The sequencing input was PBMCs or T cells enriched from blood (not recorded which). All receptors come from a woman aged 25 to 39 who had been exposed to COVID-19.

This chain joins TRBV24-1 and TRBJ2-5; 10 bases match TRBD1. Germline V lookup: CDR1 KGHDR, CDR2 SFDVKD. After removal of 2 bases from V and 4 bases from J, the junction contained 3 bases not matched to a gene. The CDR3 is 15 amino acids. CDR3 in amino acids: CATSDWTGGGETQYF. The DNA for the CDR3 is TGTGCCACCAGTGATTGGACAGGGGGGGGAGAGACCCAGTACTTC.

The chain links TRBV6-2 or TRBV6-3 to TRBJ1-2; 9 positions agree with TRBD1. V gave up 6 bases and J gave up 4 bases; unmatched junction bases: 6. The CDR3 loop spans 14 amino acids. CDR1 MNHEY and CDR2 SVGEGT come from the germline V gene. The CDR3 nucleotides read TGTGCCAGCAGCCGCCGGACAGGGGTCTATGGCTACACCTTC. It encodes CASSRRTGVYGYTF.

CDR3 amino acids: CASTHVPSGGGEQYF. The CDR3 DNA follows: TGTGCCAGCACACACGTCCCTAGCGGGGGCGGGGAGCAGTACTTC. The chain has TRBV28 and TRBJ2-7, with 10 bases fitting TRBD2. This CDR3 spans 15 amino acids. V was pared by 7 bases and J by 7 bases, with 13 bases of the junction left unmatched. CDR1 MDHEN and CDR2 SYDVKM come from the germline V gene. Full variable domain (missing parts from reference TRBV28 and TRBJ2-7): DVKVTQSSRYLVKRTGEKVFLECVQDMDHENMFWYRQDPGLGLRLIYFSYDVKMKEKGDIPEGYSVSREKKERFSLILESASTNQTSMYLCASTHVPSGGGEQYFGPGTRLTVT.

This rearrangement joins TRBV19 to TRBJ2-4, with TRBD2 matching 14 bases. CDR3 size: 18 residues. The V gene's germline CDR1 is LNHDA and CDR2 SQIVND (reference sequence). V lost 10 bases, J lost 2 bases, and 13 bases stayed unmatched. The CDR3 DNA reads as TGTGCCACGTCTAGGTGGACTAGCGGGGGGAGGTCCAAAAACATTCAGTACTTC. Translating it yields CATSRWTSGGRSKNIQYF.

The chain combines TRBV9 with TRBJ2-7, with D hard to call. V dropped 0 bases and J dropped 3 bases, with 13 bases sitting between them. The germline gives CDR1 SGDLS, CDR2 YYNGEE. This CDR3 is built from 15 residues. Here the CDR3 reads CASSVGATHIYEQYF. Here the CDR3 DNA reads TGTGCCAGCAGCGTAGGGGCCACCCATATCTACGAGCAGTACTTC.

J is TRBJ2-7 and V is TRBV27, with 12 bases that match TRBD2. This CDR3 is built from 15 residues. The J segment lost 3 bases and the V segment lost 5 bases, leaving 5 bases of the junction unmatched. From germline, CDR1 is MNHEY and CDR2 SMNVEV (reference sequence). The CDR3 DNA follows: TGTGCCAGCAGTCCAGGGACTAGCGGGCGCTACGAGCAGTACTTC. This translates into CASSPGTSGRYEQYF.

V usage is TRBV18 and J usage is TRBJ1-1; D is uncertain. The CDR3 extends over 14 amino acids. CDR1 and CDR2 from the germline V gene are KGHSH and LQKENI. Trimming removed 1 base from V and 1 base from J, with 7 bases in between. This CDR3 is CASSPLNTNTEAFF. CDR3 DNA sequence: TGTGCCAGCTCACCACTTAACACGAACACTGAAGCTTTCTTT.

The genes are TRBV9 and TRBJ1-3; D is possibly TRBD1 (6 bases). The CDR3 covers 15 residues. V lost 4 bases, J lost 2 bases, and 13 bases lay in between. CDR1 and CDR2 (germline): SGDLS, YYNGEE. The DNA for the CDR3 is TGTGCCAGCAGCTTAAACAGGGTCACTGGAAACACCATATATTTT. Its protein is CASSLNRVTGNTIYF.

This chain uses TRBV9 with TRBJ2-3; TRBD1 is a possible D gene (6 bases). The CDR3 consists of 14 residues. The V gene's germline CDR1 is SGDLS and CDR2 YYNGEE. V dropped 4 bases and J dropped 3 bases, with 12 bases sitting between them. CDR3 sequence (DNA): TGTGCCAGCAGCCCCAGACAGGAAACAGATACGCAGTATTTT. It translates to CASSPRQETDTQYF.

This CDR3 reads CASSPSLNNEQFF. In DNA, the CDR3 is TGTGCCAGCAGCCCTAGCCTTAACAATGAGCAGTTCTTC. The rearrangement joins TRBV5-4 to TRBJ2-1; D is possibly TRBD2 (5 bases). Germline V CDR1 and CDR2: SGHNT, YYREEE (reference sequence). With 4 bases removed from V and 5 bases from J, the gap between germline ends came to 10 bases. CDR3 length equals 13 residues.

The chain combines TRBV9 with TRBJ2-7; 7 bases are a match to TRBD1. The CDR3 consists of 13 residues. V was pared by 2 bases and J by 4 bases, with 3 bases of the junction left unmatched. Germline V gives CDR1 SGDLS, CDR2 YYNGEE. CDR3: CASSVTTGYEQYF. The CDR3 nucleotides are TGTGCCAGCAGCGTCACGACAGGGTACGAGCAGTACTTC.

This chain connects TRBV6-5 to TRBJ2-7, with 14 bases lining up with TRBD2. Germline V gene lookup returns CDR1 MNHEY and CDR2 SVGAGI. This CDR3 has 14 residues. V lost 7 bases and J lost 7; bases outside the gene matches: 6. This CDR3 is CASNPGLAGVEQYF. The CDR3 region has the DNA TGTGCCAGCAACCCGGGACTAGCGGGAGTTGAGCAGTACTTC.

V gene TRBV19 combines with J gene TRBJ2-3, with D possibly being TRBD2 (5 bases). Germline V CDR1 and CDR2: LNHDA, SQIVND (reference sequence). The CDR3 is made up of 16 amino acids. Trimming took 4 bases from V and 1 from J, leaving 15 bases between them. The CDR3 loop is CASSTSETIRTDTQYF. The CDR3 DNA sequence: TGTGCCAGTAGTACCTCCGAGACTATCCGCACAGATACGCAGTATTTT. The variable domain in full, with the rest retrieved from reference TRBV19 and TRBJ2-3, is DGGITQSPKYLFRKEGQNVTLSCEQNLNHDAMYWYRQDPGQGLRLIYYSQIVNDFQKGDIAEGYSVSREKKESFPLTVTSAQKNPTAFYLCASSTSETIRTDTQYFGPGTRLTVL.

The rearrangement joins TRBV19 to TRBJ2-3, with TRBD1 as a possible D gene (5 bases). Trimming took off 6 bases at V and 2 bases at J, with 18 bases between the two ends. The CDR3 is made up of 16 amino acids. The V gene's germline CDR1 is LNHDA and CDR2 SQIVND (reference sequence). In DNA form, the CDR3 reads TGTGCCAGTAGCAGGGCCGCTACACACGACACAGATACGCAGTATTTT. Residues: CASSRAATHDTDTQYF.

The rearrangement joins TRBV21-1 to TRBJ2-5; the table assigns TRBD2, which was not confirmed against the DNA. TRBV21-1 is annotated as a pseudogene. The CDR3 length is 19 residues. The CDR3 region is CASSKTGLAGGPVQETQYF. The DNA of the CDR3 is TGTGCCAGCAGCAAAACGGGGCTAGCGGGGGGTCCCGTTCAAGAGACCCAGTACTTC.

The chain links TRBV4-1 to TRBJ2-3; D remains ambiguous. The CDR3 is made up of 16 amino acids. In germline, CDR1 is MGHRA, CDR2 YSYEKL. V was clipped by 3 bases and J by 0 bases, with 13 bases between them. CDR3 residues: CASSQIQSSSTDTQYF. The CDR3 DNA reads TGCGCCAGCAGCCAGATACAGAGTTCTAGCACAGATACGCAGTATTTT.

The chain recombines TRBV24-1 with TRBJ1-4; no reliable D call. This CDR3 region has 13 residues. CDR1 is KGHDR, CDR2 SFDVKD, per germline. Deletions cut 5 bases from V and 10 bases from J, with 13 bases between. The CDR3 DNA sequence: TGTGCCACCAGTGGGTCCGGGTCCGGAAAACTGTTTTTT. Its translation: CATSGSGSGKLFF.

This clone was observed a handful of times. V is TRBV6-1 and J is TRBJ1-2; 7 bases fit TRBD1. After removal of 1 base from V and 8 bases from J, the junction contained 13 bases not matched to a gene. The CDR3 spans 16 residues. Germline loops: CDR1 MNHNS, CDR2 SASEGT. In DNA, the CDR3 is TGTGCCAGCAGTGAAGGACTCGGGCAGGGGGTGAGGGGCTACACCTTC. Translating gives CASSEGLGQGVRGYTF.

CDR3 coding DNA: TGTGCCAGCAGCCAACGCCGGGTTGGTAATGAAAAACTGTTTTTT. Residues: CASSQRRVGNEKLFF. The chain combines TRBV14 with TRBJ1-4; D unclear. The germline V gene encodes CDR1 SGHDN and CDR2 FVKESK. Trimming removed 2 bases from V and 4 bases from J, with 11 bases in between. The CDR3 loop spans 15 amino acids.

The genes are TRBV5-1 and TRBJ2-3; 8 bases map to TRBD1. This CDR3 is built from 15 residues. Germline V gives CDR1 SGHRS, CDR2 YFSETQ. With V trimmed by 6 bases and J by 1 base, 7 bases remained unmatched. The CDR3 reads CASTDRGLGTDTQYF. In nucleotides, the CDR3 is TGCGCCAGCACCGACAGGGGATTGGGCACAGATACGCAGTATTTT.

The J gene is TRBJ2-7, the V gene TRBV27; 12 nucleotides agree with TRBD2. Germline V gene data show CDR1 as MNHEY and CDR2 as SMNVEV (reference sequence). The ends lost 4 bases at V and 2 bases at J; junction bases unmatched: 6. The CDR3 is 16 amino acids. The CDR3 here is CASSSKTSGSAYEQYF. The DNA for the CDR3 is TGTGCCAGCAGTTCTAAGACTAGCGGGAGCGCCTACGAGCAGTACTTC.

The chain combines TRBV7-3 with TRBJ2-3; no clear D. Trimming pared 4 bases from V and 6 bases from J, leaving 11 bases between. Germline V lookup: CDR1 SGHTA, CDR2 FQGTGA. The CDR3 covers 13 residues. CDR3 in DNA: TGTGCCAGCAGCTCCCCTAATCGGGATACGCAGTATTTT. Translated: CASSSPNRDTQYF.

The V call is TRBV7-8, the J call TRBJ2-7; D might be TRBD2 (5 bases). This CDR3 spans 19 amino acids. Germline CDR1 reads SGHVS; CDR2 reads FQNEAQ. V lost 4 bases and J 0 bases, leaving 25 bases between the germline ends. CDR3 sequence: CASSSNQDIATEASYEQYF. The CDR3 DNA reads TGTGCCAGCAGCTCCAACCAGGATATAGCGACGGAGGCCTCCTACGAGCAGTACTTC. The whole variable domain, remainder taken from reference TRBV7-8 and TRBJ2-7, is GAGVSQSPRYKVAKRGQDVALRCDPISGHVSLFWYQQALGQGPEFLTYFQNEAQLDKSGLPSDRFFAERPEGSVSTLKIQRTQQEDSAVYLCASSSNQDIATEASYEQYFGPGTRLTVT.

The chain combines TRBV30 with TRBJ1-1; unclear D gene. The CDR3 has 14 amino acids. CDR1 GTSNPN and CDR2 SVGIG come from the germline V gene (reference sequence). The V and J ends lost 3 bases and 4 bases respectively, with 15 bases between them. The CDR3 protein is CAWRIDTGITEAFF. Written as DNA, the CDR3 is TGTGCCTGGAGAATAGATACGGGTATCACTGAAGCTTTCTTT.

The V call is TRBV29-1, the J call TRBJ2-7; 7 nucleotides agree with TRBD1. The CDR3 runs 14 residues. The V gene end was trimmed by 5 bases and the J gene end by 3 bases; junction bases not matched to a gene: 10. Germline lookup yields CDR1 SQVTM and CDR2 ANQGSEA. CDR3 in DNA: TGCAGCGTTTATAAACGGGACAGTGTCTACGAGCAGTACTTC. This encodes CSVYKRDSVYEQYF.

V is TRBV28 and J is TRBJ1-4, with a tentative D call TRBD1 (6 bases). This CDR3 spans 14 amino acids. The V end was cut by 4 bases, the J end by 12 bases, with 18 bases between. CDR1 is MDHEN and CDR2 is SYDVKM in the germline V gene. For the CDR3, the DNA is TGTGCCAGCAGTTCCCCAGGGGTACCTGGGGAACTGTTTTTT. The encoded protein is CASSSPGVPGELFF.